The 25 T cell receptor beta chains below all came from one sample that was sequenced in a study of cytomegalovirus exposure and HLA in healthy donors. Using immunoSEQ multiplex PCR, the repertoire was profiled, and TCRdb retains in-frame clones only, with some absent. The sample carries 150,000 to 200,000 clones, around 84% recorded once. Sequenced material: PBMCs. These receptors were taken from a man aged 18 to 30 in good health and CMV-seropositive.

The CDR3: CASSDPGGGNTIYF. CDR3 DNA sequence: TGTGCCAGCAGTGATCCGGGGGGAGGAAACACCATATATTTT. This chain uses TRBV28 with TRBJ1-3; perhaps TRBD1 as D (5 bases). The germline V gene has CDR1 MDHEN and CDR2 SYDVKM. Trimming shortened V by 5 bases and J by 4 bases, and 12 bases separated the two germline ends. This CDR3 comprises 14 residues. Drawing the rest from reference TRBV28 and TRBJ1-3, the complete variable domain is DVKVTQSSRYLVKRTGEKVFLECVQDMDHENMFWYRQDPGLGLRLIYFSYDVKMKEKGDIPEGYSVSREKKERFSLILESASTNQTSMYLCASSDPGGGNTIYFGEGSWLTVV.

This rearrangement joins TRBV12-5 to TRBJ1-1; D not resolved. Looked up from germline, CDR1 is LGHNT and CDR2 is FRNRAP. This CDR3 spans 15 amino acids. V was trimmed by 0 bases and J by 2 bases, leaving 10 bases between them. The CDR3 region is CASGLVGGSNTEAFF. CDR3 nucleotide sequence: TGTGCTAGTGGTTTGGTCGGAGGGTCCAACACTGAAGCTTTCTTT.

The CDR3 sequence: CASSGTGNYGYTF. CDR3 in DNA: TGCGCCAGCAGTGGGACAGGAAACTATGGCTACACCTTC. V usage is TRBV10-2 and J usage is TRBJ1-2; 7 bases map to TRBD1. Trimming took 4 bases from V and 2 from J; bases not matched to a gene: 1. This CDR3 is 13 amino acids long. From germline, CDR1 is WSHSY and CDR2 SAAADI.

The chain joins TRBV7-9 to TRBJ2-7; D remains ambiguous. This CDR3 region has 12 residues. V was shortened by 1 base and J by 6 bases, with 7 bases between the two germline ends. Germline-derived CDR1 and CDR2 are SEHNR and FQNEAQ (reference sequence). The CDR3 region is CASSLDSREQYF. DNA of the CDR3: TGTGCCAGCAGCTTAGACTCCCGCGAGCAGTACTTC.

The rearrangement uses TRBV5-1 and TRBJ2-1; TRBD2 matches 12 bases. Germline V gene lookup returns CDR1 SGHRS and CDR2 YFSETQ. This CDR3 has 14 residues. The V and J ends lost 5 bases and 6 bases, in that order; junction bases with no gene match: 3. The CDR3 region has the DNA TGCGCCAGCAGACTAGCGGGGGGACTCAATGAGCAGTTCTTC. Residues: CASRLAGGLNEQFF.

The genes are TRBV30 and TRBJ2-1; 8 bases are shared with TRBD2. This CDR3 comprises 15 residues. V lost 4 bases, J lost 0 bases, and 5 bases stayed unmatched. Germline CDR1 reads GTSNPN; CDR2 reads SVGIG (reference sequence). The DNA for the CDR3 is TGTGCCTGGACGACTAGCGCAAGCTCCTACAATGAGCAGTTCTTC. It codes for CAWTTSASSYNEQFF.

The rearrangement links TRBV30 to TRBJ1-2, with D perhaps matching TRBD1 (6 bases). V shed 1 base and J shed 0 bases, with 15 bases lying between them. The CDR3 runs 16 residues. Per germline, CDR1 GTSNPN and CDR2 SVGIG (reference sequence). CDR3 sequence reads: CAWSGGIRGANYGYTF. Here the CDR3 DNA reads TGTGCCTGGAGTGGGGGTATCAGGGGAGCTAACTATGGCTACACCTTC.

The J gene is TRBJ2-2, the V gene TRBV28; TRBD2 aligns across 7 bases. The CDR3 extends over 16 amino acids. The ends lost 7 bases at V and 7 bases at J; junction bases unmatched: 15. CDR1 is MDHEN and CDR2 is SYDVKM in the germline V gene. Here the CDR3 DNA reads TGTGCCAGCACCCCCACTCTAGCGGCAGGGTACGGGGAGCTGTTTTTT. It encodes CASTPTLAAGYGELFF.

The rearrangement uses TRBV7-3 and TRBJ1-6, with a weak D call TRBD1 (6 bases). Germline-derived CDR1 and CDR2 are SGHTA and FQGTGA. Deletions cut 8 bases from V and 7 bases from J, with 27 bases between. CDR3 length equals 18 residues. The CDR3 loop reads CASDSRGRSLTINSPLHF. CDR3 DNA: TGTGCCAGCGACAGCAGGGGTCGAAGCCTAACGATAAATTCACCCCTCCACTTT.

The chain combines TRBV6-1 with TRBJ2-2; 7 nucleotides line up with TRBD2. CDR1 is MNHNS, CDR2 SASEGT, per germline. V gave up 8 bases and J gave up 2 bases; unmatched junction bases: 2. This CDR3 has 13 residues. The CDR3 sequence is CASWGGNTGELFF. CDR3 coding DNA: TGTGCCAGCTGGGGGGGTAACACCGGGGAGCTGTTTTTT.

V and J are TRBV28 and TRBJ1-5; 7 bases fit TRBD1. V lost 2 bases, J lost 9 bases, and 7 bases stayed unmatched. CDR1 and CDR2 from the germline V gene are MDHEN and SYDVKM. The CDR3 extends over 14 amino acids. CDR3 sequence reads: CASSLGTAAGPQHF. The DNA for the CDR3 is TGTGCCAGCAGTTTAGGGACAGCTGCGGGGCCCCAGCATTTT.

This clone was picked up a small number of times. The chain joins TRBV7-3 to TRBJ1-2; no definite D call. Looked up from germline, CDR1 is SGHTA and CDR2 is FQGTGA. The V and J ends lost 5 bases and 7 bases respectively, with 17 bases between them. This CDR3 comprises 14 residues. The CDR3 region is CASSTSPGDGGYTF. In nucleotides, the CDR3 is TGTGCCAGCAGCACCTCCCCGGGTGATGGTGGCTACACCTTC.

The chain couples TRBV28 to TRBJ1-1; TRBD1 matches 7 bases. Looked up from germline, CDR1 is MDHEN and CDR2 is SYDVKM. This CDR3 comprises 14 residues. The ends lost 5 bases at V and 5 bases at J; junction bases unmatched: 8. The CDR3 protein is CASSPQQGQTEAFF. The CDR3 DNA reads TGTGCCAGCAGTCCTCAACAGGGGCAAACTGAAGCTTTCTTT.

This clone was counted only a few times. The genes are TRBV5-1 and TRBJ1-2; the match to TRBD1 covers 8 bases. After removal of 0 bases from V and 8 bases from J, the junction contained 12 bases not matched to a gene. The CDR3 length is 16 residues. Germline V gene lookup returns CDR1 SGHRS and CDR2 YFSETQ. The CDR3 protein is CASSLAQGAAVGGYTF. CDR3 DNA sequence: TGCGCCAGCAGCTTGGCTCAGGGGGCAGCGGTCGGCGGCTACACCTTC.

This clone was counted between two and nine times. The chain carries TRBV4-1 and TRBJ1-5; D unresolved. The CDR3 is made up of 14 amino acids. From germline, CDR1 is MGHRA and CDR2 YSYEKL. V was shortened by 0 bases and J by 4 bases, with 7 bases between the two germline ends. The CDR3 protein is CASSQEELNQPQHF. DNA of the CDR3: TGCGCCAGCAGCCAAGAAGAGTTAAATCAGCCCCAGCATTTT.

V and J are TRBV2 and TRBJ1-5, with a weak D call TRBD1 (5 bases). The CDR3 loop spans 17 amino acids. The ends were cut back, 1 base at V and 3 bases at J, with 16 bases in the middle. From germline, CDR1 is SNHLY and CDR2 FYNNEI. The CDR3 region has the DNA TGTGCCAGCAGTGAAGGTCGGGGGGGGAGATACAATCAGCCCCAGCATTTT. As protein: CASSEGRGGRYNQPQHF. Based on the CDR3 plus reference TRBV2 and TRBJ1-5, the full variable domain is EPEVTQTPSHQVTQMGQEVILRCVPISNHLYFYWYRQILGQKVEFLVSFYNNEISEKSEIFDDQFSVERPDGSNFTLKIRSTKLEDSAMYFCASSEGRGGRYNQPQHFGDGTRLSIL.

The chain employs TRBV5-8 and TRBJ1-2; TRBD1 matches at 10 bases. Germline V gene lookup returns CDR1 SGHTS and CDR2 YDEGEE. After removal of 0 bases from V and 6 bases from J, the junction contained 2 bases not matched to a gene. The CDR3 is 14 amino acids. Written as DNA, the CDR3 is TGTGCCAGCAGCTTGGTCGGGACAGGGGATGGCTACACCTTC. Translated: CASSLVGTGDGYTF.

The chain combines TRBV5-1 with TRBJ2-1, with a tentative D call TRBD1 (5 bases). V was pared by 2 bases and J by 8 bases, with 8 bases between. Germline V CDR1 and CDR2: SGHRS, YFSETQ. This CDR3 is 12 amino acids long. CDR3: CASSFGRDEQFF. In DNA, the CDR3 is TGCGCCAGCAGCTTCGGCAGGGATGAGCAGTTCTTC.

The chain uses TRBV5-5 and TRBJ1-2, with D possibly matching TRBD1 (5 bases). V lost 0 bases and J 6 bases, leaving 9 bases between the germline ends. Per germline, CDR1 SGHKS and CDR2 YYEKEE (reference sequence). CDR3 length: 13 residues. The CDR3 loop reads CASSLDGGDGYTF. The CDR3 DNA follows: TGTGCCAGCAGCTTGGATGGGGGGGATGGCTACACCTTC.

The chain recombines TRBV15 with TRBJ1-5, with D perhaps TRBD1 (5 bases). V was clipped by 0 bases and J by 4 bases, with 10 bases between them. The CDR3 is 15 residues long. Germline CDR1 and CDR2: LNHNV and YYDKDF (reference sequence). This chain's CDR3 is CATSRDLAGNQPQHF. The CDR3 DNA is TGTGCCACCAGCAGAGATCTGGCAGGGAATCAGCCCCAGCATTTT.

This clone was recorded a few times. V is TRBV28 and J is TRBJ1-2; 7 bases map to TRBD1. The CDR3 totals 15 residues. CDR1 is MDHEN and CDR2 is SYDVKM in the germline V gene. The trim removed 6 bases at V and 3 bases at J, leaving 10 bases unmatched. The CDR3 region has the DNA TGTGCCAGCAGAATCTCAGGGGGTCGGGACTATGGCTACACCTTC. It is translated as CASRISGGRDYGYTF.

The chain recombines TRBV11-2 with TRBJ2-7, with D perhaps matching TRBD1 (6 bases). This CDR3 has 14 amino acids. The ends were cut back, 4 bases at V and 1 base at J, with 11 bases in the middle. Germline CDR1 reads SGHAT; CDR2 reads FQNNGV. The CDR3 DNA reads TGTGCCAGCAGCTCAGGGGCAGGGTCCTACGAGCAGTACTTC. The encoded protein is CASSSGAGSYEQYF.

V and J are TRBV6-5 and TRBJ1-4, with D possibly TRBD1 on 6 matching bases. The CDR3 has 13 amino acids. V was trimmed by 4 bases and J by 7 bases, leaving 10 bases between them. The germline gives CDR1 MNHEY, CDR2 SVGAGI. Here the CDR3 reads CASSSRGLEKLFF. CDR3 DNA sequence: TGTGCCAGCAGTTCCAGGGGTCTTGAAAAACTGTTTTTT.

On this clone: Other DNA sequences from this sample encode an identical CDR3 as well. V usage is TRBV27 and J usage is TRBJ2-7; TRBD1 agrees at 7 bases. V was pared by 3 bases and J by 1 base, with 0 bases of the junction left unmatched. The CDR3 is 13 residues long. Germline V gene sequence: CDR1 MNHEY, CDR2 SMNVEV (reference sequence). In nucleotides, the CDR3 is TGTGCCAGCAGTTTGGACAGGTCCTACGAGCAGTACTTC. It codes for CASSLDRSYEQYF.

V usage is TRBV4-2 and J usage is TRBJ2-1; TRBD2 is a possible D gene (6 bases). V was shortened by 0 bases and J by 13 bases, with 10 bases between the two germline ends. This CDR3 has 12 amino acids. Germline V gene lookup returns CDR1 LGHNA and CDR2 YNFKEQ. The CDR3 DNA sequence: TGTGCCAGCAGCCAAGAGGGAGGACTCCAGTTCTTC. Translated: CASSQEGGLQFF.